The entry below describes one T cell receptor (beta chain). Its antigen is as yet unknown. The table came from immunoSEQ multiplex PCR; TCRdb's copy has only in-frame clones and leaves some out. The sample has roughly 120,000 clones, approximately 94% seen once. These data originate in a study of T cell responses to AZD1222 COVID-19 vaccine. Study-level points and caveats: Spike-spanning, vaccine-associated CD4 TCRs were dominant at 160-218 and 743-854. Baseline testing showed seropositivity in only 6 or 7 AZD1222 recipients. Clonal diversity was possibly underestimated; the donors were predominantly white British and more often female.

Sequencing was performed on peripheral blood, taken 28 days after the second AZD1222 dose. The sequence came from an adult who received the AZD1222 COVID-19 vaccine.

The CDR3 loop reads CASSEGGGAEQYF. The CDR3 DNA reads TGTGCCAGCAGTGAAGGGGGGGGTGCCGAGCAGTACTTC. This chain connects TRBV6-1 to TRBJ2-7; 7 positions agree with TRBD2. V was pared by 1 base and J by 6 bases, with 3 bases of the junction left unmatched. Germline CDR1 MNHNS, CDR2 SASEGT. This CDR3 region has 13 residues.